This T cell receptor (beta chain) was obtained from a study of cytomegalovirus exposure and HLA in healthy donors. Study context: Prior work identified 120 million or so unique TCR beta sequences in around 170 million T cells. Study conclusions and caveats: Later analysis placed DRB1 highest and HLA-C lowest in TCR association rates, which differed by HLA locus.

CDR1 is GTSNPN, CDR2 SVGIG, per germline (reference sequence). The CDR3 has 15 amino acids. The V gene end was trimmed by 3 bases and the J gene end by 4 bases; junction bases not matched to a gene: 8. Primers for the PCR totalled 60 Vbeta and 13 Jbeta. Sequencing was performed with immunoSEQ multiplex PCR; in TCRdb, only in-frame clones are kept and a portion is missing. The sample lists 35,000 to 55,000 clones, about two thirds occurring once. To note about this clone: Its antigen remains unidentified.

This receptor was identified in a man in his sixties in good health and CMV-seropositive. Input material: PBMCs. The chain has TRBV30 and TRBJ2-3; 9 bases align to TRBD2. The CDR3 sequence: CAWRSGTSFADTQYF. Written as DNA, the CDR3 is TGTGCCTGGAGATCCGGGACTAGCTTTGCAGATACGCAGTATTTT.